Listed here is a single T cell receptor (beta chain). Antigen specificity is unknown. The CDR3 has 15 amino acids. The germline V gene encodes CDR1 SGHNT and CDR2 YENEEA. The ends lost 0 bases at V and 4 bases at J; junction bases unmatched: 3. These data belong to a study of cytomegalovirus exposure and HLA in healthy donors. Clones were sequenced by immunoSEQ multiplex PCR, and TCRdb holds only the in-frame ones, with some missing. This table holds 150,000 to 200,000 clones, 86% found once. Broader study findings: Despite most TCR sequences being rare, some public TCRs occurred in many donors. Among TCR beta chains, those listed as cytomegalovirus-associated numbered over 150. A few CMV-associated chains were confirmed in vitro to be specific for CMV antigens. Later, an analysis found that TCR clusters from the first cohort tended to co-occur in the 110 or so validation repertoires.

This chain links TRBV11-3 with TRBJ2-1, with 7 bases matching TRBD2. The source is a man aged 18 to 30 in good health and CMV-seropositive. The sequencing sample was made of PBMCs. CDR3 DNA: TGTGCCAGCAGCTTAGACGGGGAGGGGTACAATGAGCAGTTCTTC. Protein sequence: CASSLDGEGYNEQFF.